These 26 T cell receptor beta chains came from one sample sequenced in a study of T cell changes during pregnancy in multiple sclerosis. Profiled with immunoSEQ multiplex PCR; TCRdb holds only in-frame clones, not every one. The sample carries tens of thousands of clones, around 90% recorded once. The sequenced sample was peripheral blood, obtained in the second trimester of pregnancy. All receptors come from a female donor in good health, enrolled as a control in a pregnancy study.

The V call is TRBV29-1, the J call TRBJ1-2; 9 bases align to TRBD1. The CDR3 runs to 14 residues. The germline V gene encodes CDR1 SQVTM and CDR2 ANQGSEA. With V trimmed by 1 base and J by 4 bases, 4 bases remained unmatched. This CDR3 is CSVEGDRGAYGYTF. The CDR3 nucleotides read TGCAGCGTTGAAGGTGACAGGGGGGCCTATGGCTACACCTTC.

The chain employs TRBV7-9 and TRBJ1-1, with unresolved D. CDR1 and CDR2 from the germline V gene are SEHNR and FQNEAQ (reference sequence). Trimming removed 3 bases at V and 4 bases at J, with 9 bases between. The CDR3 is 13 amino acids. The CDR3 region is CASSFTEVTEAFF. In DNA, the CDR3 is TGTGCCAGCAGCTTTACGGAGGTCACTGAAGCTTTCTTT.

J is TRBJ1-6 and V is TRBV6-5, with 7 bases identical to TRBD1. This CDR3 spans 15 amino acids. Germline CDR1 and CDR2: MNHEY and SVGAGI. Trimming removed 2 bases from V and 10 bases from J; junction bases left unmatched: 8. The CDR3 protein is CASSYGRQGVSPLHF. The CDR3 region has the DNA TGTGCCAGCAGTTACGGACGACAGGGTGTCTCACCCCTCCACTTT.

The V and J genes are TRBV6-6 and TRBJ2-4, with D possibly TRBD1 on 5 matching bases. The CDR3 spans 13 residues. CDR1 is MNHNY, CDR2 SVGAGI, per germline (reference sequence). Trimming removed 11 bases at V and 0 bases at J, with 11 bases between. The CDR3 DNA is TGTGCCTTAAGCGACAGAGCCAAAAACATTCAGTACTTC. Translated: CALSDRAKNIQYF.

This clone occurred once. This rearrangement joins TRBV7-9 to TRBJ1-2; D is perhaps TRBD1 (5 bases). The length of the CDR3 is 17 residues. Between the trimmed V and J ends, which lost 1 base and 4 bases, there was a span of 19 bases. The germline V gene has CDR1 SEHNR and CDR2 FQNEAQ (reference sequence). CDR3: CASSLGQVTFGGYGYTF. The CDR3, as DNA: TGTGCCAGCAGCTTAGGGCAGGTCACCTTCGGGGGCTATGGCTACACCTTC.

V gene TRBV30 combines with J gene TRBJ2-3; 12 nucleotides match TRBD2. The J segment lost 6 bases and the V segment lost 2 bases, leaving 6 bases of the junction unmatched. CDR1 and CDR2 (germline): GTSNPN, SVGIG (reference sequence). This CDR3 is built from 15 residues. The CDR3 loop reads CAWSTLAGGPDTQYF. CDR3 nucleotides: TGTGCCTGGAGTACCCTAGCGGGGGGGCCCGATACGCAGTATTTT.

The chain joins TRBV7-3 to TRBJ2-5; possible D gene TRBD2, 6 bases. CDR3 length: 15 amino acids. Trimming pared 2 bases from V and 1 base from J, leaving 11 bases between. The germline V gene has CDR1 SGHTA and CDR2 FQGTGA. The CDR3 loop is CASSLGSGRQETQYF. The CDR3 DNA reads TGTGCCAGCAGCTTAGGCAGCGGGCGCCAAGAGACCCAGTACTTC.

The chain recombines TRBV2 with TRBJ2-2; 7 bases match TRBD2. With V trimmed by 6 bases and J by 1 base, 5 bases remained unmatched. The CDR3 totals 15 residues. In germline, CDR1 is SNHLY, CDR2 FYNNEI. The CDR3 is CASRGRGRNTGELFF. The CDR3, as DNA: TGTGCCAGCAGGGGGCGGGGGAGGAACACCGGGGAGCTGTTTTTT.

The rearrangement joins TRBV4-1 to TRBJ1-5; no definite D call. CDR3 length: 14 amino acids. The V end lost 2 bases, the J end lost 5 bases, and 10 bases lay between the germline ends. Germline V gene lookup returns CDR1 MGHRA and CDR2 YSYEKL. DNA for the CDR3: TGCGCCAGCAGCCAAATGCTGGCGGATCAGCCCCAGCATTTT. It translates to CASSQMLADQPQHF.

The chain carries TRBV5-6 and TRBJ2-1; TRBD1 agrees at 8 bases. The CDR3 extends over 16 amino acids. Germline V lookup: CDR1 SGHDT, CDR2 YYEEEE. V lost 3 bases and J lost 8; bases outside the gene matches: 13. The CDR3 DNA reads TGTGCCAGCAGCTACCCAGGGGGCCCGGGGGCCGATGAGCAGTTCTTC. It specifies CASSYPGGPGADEQFF.

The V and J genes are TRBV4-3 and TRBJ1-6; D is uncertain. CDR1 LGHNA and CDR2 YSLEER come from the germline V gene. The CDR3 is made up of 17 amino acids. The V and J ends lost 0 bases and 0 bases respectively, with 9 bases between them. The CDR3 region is CASSQDFPSSYNSPLHF. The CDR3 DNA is TGCGCCAGCAGCCAAGATTTTCCCAGCTCCTATAATTCACCCCTCCACTTT.

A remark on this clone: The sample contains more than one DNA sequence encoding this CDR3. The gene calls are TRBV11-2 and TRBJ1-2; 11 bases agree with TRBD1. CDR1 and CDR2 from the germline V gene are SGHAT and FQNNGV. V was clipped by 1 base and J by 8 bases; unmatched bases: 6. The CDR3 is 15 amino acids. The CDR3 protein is CASSLAGTGGRGYTF. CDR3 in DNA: TGTGCCAGCAGCTTAGCCGGGACAGGGGGTAGAGGCTACACCTTC.

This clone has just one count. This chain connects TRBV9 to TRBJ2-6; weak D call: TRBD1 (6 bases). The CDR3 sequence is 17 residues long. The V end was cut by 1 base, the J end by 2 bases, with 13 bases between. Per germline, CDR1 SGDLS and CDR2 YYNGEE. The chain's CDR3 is CASSVLLQGAGANVLTF. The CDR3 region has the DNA TGTGCCAGCAGCGTATTACTACAGGGCGCTGGGGCCAACGTCCTGACTTTC.

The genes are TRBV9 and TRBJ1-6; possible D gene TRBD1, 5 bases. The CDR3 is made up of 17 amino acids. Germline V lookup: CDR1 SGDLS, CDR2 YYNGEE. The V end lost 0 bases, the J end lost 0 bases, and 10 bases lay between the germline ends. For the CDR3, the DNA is TGTGCCAGCAGCGTAGAATCCAGGGCCTCCTATAATTCACCCCTCCACTTT. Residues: CASSVESRASYNSPLHF. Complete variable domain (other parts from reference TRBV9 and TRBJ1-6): DSGVTQTPKHLITATGQRVTLRCSPRSGDLSVYWYQQSLDQGLQFLIQYYNGEERAKGNILERFSAQQFPDLHSELNLSSLELGDSALYFCASSVESRASYNSPLHFGNGTRLTVT.

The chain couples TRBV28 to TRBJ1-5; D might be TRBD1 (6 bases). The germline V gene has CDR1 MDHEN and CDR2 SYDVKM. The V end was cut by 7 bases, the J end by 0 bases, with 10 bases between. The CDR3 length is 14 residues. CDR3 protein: CASTHRVSNQPQHF. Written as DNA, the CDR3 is TGTGCCAGCACTCACAGGGTTAGCAATCAGCCCCAGCATTTT.

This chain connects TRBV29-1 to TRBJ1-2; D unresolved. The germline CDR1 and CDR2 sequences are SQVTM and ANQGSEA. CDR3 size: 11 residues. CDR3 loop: CGMGLMDGYTF. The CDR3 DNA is TGCGGAATGGGCCTAATGGATGGCTACACCTTC.

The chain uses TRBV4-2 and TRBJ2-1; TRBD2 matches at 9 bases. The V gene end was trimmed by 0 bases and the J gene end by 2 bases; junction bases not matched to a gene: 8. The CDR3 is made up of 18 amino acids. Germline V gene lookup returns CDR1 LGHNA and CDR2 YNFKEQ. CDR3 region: CASSQDTGAGGAYNEQFF. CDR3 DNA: TGTGCCAGCAGCCAAGATACGGGGGCGGGGGGGGCCTACAATGAGCAGTTCTTC.

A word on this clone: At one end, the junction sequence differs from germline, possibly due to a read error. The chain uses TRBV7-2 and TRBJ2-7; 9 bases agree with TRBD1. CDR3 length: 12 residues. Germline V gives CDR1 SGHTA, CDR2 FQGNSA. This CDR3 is CASSAPGTGIFF. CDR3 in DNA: TGTGCCAGCAGCGCACCAGGGACAGGGATTTTCTTC.

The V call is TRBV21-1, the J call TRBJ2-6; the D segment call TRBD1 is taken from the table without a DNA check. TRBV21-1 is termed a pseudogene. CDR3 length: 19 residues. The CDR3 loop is CASSKGLGGPFSGANVLTF. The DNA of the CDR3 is TGTGCCAGCAGCAAAGGGCTAGGGGGCCCCTTCTCTGGGGCCAACGTCCTGACTTTC.

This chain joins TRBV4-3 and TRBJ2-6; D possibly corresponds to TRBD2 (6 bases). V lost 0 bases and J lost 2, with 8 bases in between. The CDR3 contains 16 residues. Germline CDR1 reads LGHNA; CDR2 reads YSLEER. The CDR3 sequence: CASSQEGGAGANVLTF. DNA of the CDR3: TGCGCCAGCAGCCAAGAAGGAGGGGCTGGGGCCAACGTCCTGACTTTC.

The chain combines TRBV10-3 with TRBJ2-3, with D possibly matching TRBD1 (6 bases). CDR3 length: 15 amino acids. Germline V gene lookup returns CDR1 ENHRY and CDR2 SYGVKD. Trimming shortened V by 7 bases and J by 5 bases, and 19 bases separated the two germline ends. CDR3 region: CAIKKDSSRGDTQYF. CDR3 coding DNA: TGTGCCATCAAAAAGGACAGTTCGAGGGGAGATACGCAGTATTTT.

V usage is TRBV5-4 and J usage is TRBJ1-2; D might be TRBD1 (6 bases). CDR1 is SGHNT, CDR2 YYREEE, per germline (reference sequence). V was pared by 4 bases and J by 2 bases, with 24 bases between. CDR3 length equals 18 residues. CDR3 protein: CASSPMDSLFTGNYGYTF. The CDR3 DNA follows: TGTGCCAGCAGCCCTATGGACAGCCTCTTTACCGGAAACTATGGCTACACCTTC.

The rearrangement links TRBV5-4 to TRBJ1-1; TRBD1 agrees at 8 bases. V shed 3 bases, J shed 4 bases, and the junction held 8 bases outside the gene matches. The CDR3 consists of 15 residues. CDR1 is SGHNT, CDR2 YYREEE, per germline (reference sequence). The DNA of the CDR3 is TGTGCCAGCAGCTCTGGACAGGGAAGGATCACTGAAGCTTTCTTT. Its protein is CASSSGQGRITEAFF.

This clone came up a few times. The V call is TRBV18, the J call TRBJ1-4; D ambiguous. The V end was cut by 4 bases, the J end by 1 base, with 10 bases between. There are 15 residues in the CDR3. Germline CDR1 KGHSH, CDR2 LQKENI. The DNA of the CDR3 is TGTGCCAGCTCACTCGGGTACGGAACTAATGAAAAACTGTTTTTT. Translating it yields CASSLGYGTNEKLFF.

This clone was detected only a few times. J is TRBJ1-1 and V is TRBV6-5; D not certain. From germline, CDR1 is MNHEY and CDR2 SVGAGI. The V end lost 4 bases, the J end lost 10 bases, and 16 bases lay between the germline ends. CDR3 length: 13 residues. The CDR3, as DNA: TGTGCCAGCAGTTCACAGAGCGCAGGAGGAGCTTTCTTT. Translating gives CASSSQSAGGAFF.

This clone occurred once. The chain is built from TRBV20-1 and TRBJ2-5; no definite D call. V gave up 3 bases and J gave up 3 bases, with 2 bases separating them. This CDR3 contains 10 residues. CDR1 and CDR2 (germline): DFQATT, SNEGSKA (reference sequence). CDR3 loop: CSASKETQYF. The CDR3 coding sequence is TGCAGTGCTAGCAAAGAGACCCAGTACTTC.